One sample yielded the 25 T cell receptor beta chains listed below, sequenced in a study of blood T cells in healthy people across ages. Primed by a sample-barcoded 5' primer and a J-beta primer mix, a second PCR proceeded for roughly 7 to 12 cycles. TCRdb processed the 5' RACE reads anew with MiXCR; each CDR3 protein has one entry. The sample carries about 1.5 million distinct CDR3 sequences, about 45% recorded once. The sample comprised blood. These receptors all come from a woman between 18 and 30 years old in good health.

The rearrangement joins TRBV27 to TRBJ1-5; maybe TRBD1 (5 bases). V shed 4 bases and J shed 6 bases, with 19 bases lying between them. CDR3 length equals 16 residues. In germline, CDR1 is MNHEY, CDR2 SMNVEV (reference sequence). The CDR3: CASSSRLGVGSQPQHF. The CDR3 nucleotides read TGTGCCAGCAGTTCCCGACTGGGGGTTGGCAGTCAGCCCCAGCATTTT.

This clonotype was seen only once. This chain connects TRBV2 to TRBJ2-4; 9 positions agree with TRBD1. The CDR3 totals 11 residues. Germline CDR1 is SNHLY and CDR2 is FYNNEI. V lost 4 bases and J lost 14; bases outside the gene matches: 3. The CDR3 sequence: CASSVRDREYF. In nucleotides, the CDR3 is TGTGCCAGCAGTGTCCGGGACAGGGAGTACTTC.

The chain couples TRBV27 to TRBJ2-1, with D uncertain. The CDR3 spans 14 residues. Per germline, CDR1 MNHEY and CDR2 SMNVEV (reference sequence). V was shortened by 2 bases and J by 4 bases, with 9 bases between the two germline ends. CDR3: CASSLAAEYNEQFF. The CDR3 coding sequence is TGTGCCAGCAGTTTAGCCGCGGAGTACAATGAGCAGTTCTTC.

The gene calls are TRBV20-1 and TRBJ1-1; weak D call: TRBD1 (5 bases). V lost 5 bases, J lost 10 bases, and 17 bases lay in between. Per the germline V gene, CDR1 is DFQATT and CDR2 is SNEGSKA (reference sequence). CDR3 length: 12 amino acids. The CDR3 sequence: CSARLGGMGAFF. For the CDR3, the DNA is TGCAGTGCTCGTCTGGGGGGGATGGGAGCTTTCTTT.

CDR3 in DNA: TGTGCCAGCAGTGAGGTAGGGGACATCAGCTCCTACGAGCAGTACTTC. As protein: CASSEVGDISSYEQYF. J is TRBJ2-4 and V is TRBV25-1; D is perhaps TRBD1 (6 bases). The better agreement between TRBJ2-7 and the DNA end casts doubt on the J call. This CDR3 spans 16 amino acids. Germline CDR1 reads MGHDK; CDR2 reads SYGVNS.

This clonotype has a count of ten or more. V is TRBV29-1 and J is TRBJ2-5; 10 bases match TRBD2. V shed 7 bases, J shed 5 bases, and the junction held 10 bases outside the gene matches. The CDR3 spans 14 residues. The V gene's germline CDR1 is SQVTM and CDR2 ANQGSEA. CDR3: CSGGTSGNVETQYF. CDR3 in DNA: TGCAGCGGCGGAACTAGCGGGAATGTGGAGACCCAGTACTTC.

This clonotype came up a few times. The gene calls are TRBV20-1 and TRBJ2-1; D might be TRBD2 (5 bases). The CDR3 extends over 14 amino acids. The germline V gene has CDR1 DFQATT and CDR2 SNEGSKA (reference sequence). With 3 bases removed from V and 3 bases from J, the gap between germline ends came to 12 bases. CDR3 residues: CSASRGRLYNEQFF. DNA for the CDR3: TGCAGTGCTAGTCGAGGGAGACTCTACAATGAGCAGTTCTTC.

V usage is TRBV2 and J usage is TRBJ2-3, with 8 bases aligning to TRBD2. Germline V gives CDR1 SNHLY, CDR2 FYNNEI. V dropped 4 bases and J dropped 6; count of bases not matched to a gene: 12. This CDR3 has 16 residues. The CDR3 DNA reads TGTGCCAGCAGTGGTTCCTCGACTAGCGATAGGGATACGCAGTATTTT. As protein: CASSGSSTSDRDTQYF.

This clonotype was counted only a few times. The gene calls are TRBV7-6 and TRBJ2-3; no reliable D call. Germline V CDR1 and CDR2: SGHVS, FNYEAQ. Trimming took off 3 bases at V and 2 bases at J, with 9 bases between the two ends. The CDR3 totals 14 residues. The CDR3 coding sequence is TGTGCCAGCAGCTTCATGGGGATCACAGATACGCAGTATTTT. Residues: CASSFMGITDTQYF. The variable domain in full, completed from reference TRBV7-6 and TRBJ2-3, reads GAGVSQSPRYKVTKRGQDVALRCDPISGHVSLYWYRQALGQGPEFLTYFNYEAQQDKSGLPNDRFSAERPEGSISTLTIQRTEQRDSAMYRCASSFMGITDTQYFGPGTRLTVL.

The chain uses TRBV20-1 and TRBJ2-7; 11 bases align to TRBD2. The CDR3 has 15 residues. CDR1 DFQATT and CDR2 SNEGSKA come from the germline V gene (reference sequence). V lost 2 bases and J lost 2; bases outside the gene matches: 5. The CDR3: CSARSLAGGPYEQYF. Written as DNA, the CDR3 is TGCAGTGCTAGATCCCTAGCGGGGGGTCCCTACGAGCAGTACTTC.

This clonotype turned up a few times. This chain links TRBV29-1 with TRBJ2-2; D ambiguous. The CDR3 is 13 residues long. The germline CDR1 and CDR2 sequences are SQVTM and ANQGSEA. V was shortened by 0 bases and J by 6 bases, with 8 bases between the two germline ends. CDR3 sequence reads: CSVEDMVAGELFF. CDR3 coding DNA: TGCAGCGTTGAAGATATGGTTGCCGGGGAGCTGTTTTTT.

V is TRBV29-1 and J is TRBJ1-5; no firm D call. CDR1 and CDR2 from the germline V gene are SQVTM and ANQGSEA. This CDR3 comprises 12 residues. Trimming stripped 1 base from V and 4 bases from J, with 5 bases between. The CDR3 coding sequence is TGCAGCGTTGAAGTCGGGAATCAGCCCCAGCATTTT. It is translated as CSVEVGNQPQHF.

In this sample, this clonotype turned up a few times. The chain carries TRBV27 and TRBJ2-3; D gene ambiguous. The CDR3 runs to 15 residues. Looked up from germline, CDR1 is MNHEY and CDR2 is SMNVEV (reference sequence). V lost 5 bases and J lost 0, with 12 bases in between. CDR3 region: CASSPLLASTDTQYF. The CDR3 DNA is TGTGCCAGCAGTCCCCTCTTAGCTAGCACAGATACGCAGTATTTT.

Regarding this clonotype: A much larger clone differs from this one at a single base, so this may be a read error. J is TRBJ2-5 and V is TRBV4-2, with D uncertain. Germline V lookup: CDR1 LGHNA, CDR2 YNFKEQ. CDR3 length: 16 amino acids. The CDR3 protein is CASGQDSTARRETQYF. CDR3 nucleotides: TGTGCCAGCGGCCAAGATTCTACCGCACGGAGAGAGACCCAGTACTTC.

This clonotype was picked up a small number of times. DNA for the CDR3: TGCAGTGCTAGGGGGACTAGTGAGCAGTACTTC. Its protein product is CSARGTSEQYF. The chain combines TRBV20-1 with TRBJ2-4, with 8 bases lining up with TRBD2. V gave up 3 bases and J gave up 13 bases; unmatched junction bases: 5. The germline CDR1 and CDR2 sequences are DFQATT and SNEGSKA (reference sequence). The length of the CDR3 is 11 residues.

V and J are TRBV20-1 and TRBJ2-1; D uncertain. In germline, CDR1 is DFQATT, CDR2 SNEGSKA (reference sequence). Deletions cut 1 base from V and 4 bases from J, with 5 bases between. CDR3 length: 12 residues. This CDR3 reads CSARVRYNEQFF. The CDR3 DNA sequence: TGCAGTGCTAGAGTGAGGTACAATGAGCAGTTCTTC.

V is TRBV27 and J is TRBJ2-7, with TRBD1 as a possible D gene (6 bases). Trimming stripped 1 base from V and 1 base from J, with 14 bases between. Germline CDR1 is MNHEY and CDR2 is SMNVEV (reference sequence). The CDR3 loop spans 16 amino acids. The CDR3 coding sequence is TGTGCCAGCAGTTTATGGAGGACAGAGACATCCTACGAGCAGTACTTC. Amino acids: CASSLWRTETSYEQYF.

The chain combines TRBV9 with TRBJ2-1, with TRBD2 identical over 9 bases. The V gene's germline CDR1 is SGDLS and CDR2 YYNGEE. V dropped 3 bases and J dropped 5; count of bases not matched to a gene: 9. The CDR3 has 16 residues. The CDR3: CASSEGGLARNNEQFF. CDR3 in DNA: TGTGCCAGCAGCGAGGGGGGACTAGCTCGAAACAATGAGCAGTTCTTC.

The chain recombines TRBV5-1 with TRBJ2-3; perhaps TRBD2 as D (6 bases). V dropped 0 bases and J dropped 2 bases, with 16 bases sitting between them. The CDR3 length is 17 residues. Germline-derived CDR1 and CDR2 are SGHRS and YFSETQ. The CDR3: CASSLEVWAGNTDTQYF. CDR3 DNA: TGCGCCAGCAGCTTGGAGGTGTGGGCGGGGAACACAGATACGCAGTATTTT.

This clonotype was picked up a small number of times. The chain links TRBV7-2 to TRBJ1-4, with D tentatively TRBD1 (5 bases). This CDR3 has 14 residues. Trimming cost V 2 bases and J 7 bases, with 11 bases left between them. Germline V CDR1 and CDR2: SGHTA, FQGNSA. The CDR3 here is CASSLWQGREKLFF. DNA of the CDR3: TGTGCCAGCAGCTTATGGCAGGGTCGTGAAAAACTGTTTTTT.

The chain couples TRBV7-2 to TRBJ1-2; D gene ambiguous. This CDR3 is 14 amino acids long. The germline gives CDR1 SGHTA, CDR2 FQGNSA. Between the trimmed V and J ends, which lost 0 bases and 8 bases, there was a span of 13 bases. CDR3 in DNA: TGTGCCAGCAGCTTAGCACCCGGAGGGTTAGGCTACACCTTC. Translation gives CASSLAPGGLGYTF.

The CDR3 DNA reads as TGCAGTGCCATTGACAGAAGTTATAACTATGGCTACACCTTC. It translates to CSAIDRSYNYGYTF. The chain employs TRBV20-1 and TRBJ1-2; possibly TRBD1 for D (5 bases). Germline CDR1 DFQATT, CDR2 SNEGSKA (reference sequence). The CDR3 has 14 amino acids. Trimming stripped 6 bases from V and 1 base from J, with 15 bases between.

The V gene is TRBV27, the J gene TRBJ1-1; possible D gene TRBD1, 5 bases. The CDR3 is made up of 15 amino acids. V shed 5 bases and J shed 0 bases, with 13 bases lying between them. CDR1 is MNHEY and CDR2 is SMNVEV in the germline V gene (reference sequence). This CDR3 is CASSLFQGMNTEAFF. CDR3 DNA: TGTGCCAGCAGTCTATTTCAGGGCATGAACACTGAAGCTTTCTTT.

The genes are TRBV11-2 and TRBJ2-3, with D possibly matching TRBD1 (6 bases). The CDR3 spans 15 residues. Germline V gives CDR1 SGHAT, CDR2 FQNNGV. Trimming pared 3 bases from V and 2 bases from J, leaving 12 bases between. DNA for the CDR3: TGTGCCAGCAGCTTGGGGGCAGGGAACACAGATACGCAGTATTTT. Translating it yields CASSLGAGNTDTQYF.

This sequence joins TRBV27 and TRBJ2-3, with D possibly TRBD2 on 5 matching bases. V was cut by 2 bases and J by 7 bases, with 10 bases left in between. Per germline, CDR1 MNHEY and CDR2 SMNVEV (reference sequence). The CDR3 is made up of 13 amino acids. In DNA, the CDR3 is TGTGCCAGCAGTTTAAAGGAGCGGAATACGCAGTATTTT. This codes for CASSLKERNTQYF.